In its sample, the clone carrying this TCR beta chain was seen a few times. The germline and genes are mouse ones. Read data end 4 residues before the CDR3 end; the end is taken from the germline J gene. This sample stems from a study of CD8+ T cells in alopecia areata. In each case, RNA was isolated and then reverse transcribed into cDNA as the sequencing template. Sequencing was performed with immunoSEQ multiplex PCR; in TCRdb, only in-frame clones are kept and a portion is missing. The sample includes around 300,000 clones, none of them occurring once. Scientists pooled cutaneous lymph node cells and sorted them on CD4, CD8alpha, NKG2D, NKG2ACE and other markers. V lost 6 bases and J lost 3; bases outside the gene matches: 4. Germline values: CDR1 FNHDT, CDR2 SITEND (reference sequence). This CDR3 contains 14 residues.

The chain couples TRBV19 to TRBJ2-1; 9 bases agree with TRBD2. This receptor was identified in a C3H/HeJ mouse with alopecia areata. The MHC haplotype of the strain is H2-k. The source material was CD4+ T cells sorted from a lymph node. CDR3 protein: CASTNWGVYAEQFF. The part of the CDR3 DNA that was read is TGTGCCAGCACCAACTGGGGGGTCTATGCT.